This T cell receptor (beta chain) was documented in a study of cytomegalovirus exposure and HLA in healthy donors (dated by TCRdb to 2016 to 2017). Regarding the complete study: An earlier analysis of about 530 of the donors reported 276 Gb of sequence data and approximately 120 million unique TCR beta sequences obtained from around 180 million T cells. Genome-wide SNP genotypes for about 60% of the roughly 670 donors were used in a later genetic analysis, which treated that subset as a discovery cohort. All discovery cohort repertoires had been generated on a single sequencing platform. An earlier analysis of around 540 of the donors applied high-throughput TCR beta sequencing to assess whether each TCR beta V gene segment acted as functional or pseudogenic. Typing coverage varied by locus: roughly 620-640 donors for A, B, C, DRB1 and DQB1; under 550 for DQA1; more than 600 for DPA1; roughly 470 for DPB1. HLA typing included class I and class II loci at four-digit resolution. The aim of the study was to test whether cataloging public T cell receptors could identify signatures of past pathogen exposure. Rather than drawing on any new phenotypic data, the later analysis identified candidate immune exposures from TCR beta sequences and the way those sequences occurred across donors. A later analysis re-analyzed previously published TCR beta repertoires from roughly 630 donors and added high-resolution HLA genotyping to study TCR occurrence patterns. On average, roughly 250,000 unique TCR beta nucleotide sequences were sequenced per donor among some 430 genotyped donors of the cohort, with roughly 18% of those sequences being non-productive. Four to six DR-DQ haplotypes were handled as single units for association and clustering, since linkage in the cohort was strong. High-throughput TCR immunosequencing, statistical association of individual TCRs with disease status, and machine learning were combined to predict cytomegalovirus infection status. Using immunosequencing, the study profiled T cell repertoires from around 680 subjects and related those repertoires to cytomegalovirus serostatus. Approximately 310 gigabases of sequencing data and approximately 92 million unique TCR sequences made up an early release that covered some 640 HLA-typed donors. Donor age, sex, ethnicity and CMV serostatus were compiled alongside the repertoire data. In addition to the first cohort of roughly 670 subjects, a separate validation cohort of 100 to 150 different subjects was used. Among the roughly 400 genotyped donors, approximately 82% belonged to the genetic ancestry cluster associated with self-reported Caucasian donors. Summary of the overall study and its limitations: In a later analysis, the rate of TCR association differed among HLA loci, with DRB1 alleles having the most associated TCRs and HLA-C alleles having the fewest. Sequencing depth was assumed to be roughly uniform across donors in the presence/absence analyses, though that assumption may not hold. Strong co-occurrence of HLA alleles, especially DR and DQ, made assigning TCR associations to individual alleles difficult. In a later analysis, HLA-associated TCR beta chains showed more clonal expansion and lower generation probabilities than non-associated chains that were equally common. Cytomegalovirus status was reported to be diagnosed by the classifier with high specificity and sensitivity in both the original and validation cohorts. Most TCR sequences were observed very rarely across donors, whereas some public TCRs were present in many individuals. Because HLA typing was missing for some donors at each locus, association tests included only the typed subset. Several of the top co-occurrence clusters appeared to be linked to parvovirus B19, influenza, CMV and Epstein-Barr virus, according to a later analysis. A total of about 180 TCR beta chains were listed by the study as associated with cytomegalovirus. Because counts were too low, roughly 18 rarely observed V segments, including chromosome 9 orphons, were left out of the earlier analysis of a few hundred of the donors. Broadly in line with IMGT annotations, most TCR beta V segments showed up in productive rearrangements about 87% or about 30% of the time in an earlier analysis of approximately 600 of the donors. In a later analysis, most CMV-associated TCR beta chains were found to appear HLA-restricted, with HLA associations seemingly driven largely by CMV exposure. Compared with the 666-donor mean, donors in an Asian-associated ancestry cluster had fewer N-insertions in productive TCRs, according to a later genetic analysis. The authors suggested that the approach could potentially be generalized to other disease states and immunological phenotypes. Because the 87-base-pair reads could not distinguish some IMGT-functional V segments, including TRBV6-2 and TRBV6-3, those segments were excluded. Linkage disequilibrium might explain the correlated functional status among segregating V segments, but an unknown experimental factor could not be excluded. A group of highly shared sequence variants was considered likely to be a technical artifact of the sequencing pipeline. Only TCR beta chains were sequenced in this cohort, and the absence of alpha or paired-chain data limited detectable features. For the cohort, immune exposure information was limited to CMV serostatus. A further reported finding was that TCR beta sequences accurately predicted the HLA-A and HLA-B alleles for most subjects in the first cohort. A later analysis associated 16,951 TCR beta sequences with specific HLA alleles at a false discovery rate of 0.05. V-gene and J-gene trimming of TCR beta chains was associated with a missense DCLRE1C variant in a later genetic analysis, and the association was replicated in an independent cohort. In vitro tests confirmed that a few of the cytomegalovirus-associated TCR beta chains recognize cytomegalovirus antigens.

V is cut by 2 bases and J by 10 bases, and the space between the germline ends is 16 bases. CDR1 and CDR2 are drawn from the germline V gene (reference sequence): MNHNY, SVGAGI. Taken from cysteine to phenylalanine, the CDR3 has 14 residues. Here the CDR3 DNA is all that survives: 42 bases in frame from base 1. The cohort comprised fewer than 750 healthy bone marrow donors. At the time of sampling, every cohort member was nominally healthy, though immune exposures that went unrecorded were likely present. The donor tested CMV seronegative, placing the donor among the 350 to 400 seronegative members of the cohort. A peripheral blood sample was provided by each donor, and peripheral blood mononuclear cells were used for TCR beta sequencing. Genomic DNA extraction from the blood cell samples was performed with the Qiagen DNeasy Blood Extraction Kit. The receptor library was made with the immunoSEQ multiplex PCR assay. A mixture of 60 forward primers for TCR Vbeta segments and 13 reverse primers for TCR Jbeta segments was used in the multiplex PCR. A multiplex PCR assay on genomic DNA amplified the CDR3 region of rearranged TCR beta genes. On the Illumina HiSeq System, the amplified TCR beta libraries were sequenced as 87-base-pair reads. The paper's processing steps were these. A later analysis counted tens of millions of unique TCR beta chains across the 666 repertoires, and roughly 9.9 million of these chains were shared by at least two donors. Raw reads were error-corrected and collapsed into unique sequences with a nearest-neighbor algorithm that merged closely related sequences to remove PCR and sequencing errors. To assign V, D and J gene segments, CDR3 sequences were aligned to IMGT reference sequences. For a sequence to be retained, a match of at least six nucleotides to both a V gene segment and a J gene segment was required. A rearrangement counted as productive if the CDR3 had no stop codons and remained in frame with V and J, and every other rearrangement counted as non-productive. CDR3 was defined by IMGT convention, running from the second conserved V-encoded cysteine to the conserved J-encoded phenylalanine. The earlier analysis of 587 of the donors excluded sequences that lacked an unambiguous match to a single V gene segment. In an earlier analysis of roughly 600 of the donors, a V segment was called functional when productive rearrangements were above 56.7%, and segregating when the standard deviation between donors exceeded 5%. To diagnose cytomegalovirus status from the catalog of TCR beta chain sequences, a statistical classification framework was built. In a later analysis, V and J genes were assigned by comparing TCR nucleotide sequences against IMGT/GENE-DB human TR gene sequences. A later analysis assigned CDR3 sequences and most-parsimonious VDJ recombination scenarios with the TCRdist pipeline. In a later analysis, each TCR beta chain was defined by its CDR3 amino acid sequence together with its V-gene family, and reads without a unique V-gene family were excluded. A later analysis removed 550 to 650 highly shared, low-generation-probability nucleotide sequences to deal with suspected cross-contamination and a sequencing artifact. For each public chain, a later analysis derived a clonal expansion index from normalized ranks of inferred template counts within each repertoire. Generation probabilities in a later analysis came from a VDJ recombination model fitted to out-of-frame rearrangements, and those results were checked against IGoR. Hypergeometric tests were used in a later analysis to score TCR-TCR, TCR-HLA and TCR-CMV co-occurrence, with a repertoire-size bias correction applied to the TCR pairs. To estimate false discovery rates, a later analysis permuted the HLA or CMV assignments 20 times. A later analysis grouped co-occurring TCRs with DBSCAN, adding TCRdist sequence similarity when clustering within HLA-allele-positive subsets. Repertoires with fewer than 30,000 or more than 120,000 public chains were left out of co-occurrence clustering, as were several repertoires with anomalous nucleotide sharing. TCRdb limited this immuneACCESS table to in-frame rearrangements with V and J called. A share of clones is missing; checked studies link under half to unresolved V genes, and the rest is unexplained. V and J calls and clone size are given by that table; D and trimming were obtained from the DNA. The sample records under 200,000 clones, approximately 76% of which are singletons. The ten largest clones represent 1.2% to 1.5% of the sample.

Regarding this clone: The specificity of this receptor is unknown. Qualities for individual bases were not recorded, and no much larger clone is one base off.

Material: PBMCs. The V and J genes are TRBV6-6 and TRBJ2-3; the D region possibly corresponds to TRBD2 (6 bases align). This sequence was found in a man in his 60s in good health and CMV-seronegative. The CDR3 corresponds to CASSYPAGGNAQYF. The DNA sequence reads TGTGCCAGCAGTTACCCCGCCGGGGGAAACGCGCAGTATTTT.